This TCR beta chain was profiled in a study of blood T cell repertoires in COVID-19. Study in general: Samples came from the United States, Italy and Spain, spanning acute and convalescent COVID-19. PBMCs, B-cell-depleted T cells, or T cells provided the cDNA or gDNA that made up the material.

The V gene's germline CDR1 is SNHLY and CDR2 FYNNEI. CDR3 length equals 15 residues. Germline trimming cut 1 base from V and 1 base from J; bases unmatched to any gene: 0. In the original analysis: Reference gene primer amplification gave nucleated cell count estimates. Produced via immunoSEQ multiplex PCR; TCRdb's table is partial and in-frame only. D and trimming come from the DNA, and the V and J calls and clone size come from that table. The data hold 140,000 to 150,000 clones, with under 90% observed a single time. This sequence was found in a human donor in a cohort sampled during active COVID-19. The gene calls are TRBV2 and TRBJ2-5, with TRBD2 matching 10 bases. Sequences were obtained from peripheral blood. CDR3 residues: CASSEERGGQETQYF. CDR3 nucleotides: TGTGCCAGCAGTGAAGAGCGGGGGGGCCAAGAGACCCAGTACTTC.